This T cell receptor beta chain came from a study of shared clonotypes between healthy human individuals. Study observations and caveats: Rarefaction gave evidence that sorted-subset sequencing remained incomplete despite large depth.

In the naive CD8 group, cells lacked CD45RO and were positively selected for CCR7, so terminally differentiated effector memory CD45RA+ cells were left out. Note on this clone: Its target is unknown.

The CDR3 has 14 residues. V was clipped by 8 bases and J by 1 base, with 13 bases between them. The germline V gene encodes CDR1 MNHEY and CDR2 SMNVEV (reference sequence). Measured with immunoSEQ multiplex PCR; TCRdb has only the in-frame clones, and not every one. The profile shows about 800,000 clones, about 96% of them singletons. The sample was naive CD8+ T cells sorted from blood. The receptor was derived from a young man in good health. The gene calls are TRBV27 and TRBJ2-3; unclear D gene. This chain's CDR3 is CASLPVGRTDTQYF. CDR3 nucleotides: TGTGCCAGCCTCCCGGTGGGCCGCACAGATACGCAGTATTTT.